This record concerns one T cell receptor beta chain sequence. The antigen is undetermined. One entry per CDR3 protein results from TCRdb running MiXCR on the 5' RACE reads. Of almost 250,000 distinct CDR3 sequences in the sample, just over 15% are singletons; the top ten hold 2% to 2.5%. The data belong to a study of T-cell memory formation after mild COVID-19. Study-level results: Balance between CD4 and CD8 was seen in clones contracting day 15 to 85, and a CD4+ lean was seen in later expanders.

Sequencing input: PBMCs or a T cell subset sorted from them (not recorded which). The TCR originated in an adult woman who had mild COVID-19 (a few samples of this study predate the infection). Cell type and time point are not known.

The CDR3 region is CASSLEVHPGVNQPQHF. The CDR3 DNA reads as TGTGCCAGCAGCTTAGAGGTTCATCCGGGGGTCAATCAGCCCCAGCATTTT. This chain uses TRBV7-6 with TRBJ1-5, with a tentative D call TRBD1 (5 bases). V dropped 1 base and J dropped 3 bases, with 16 bases sitting between them. The V gene's germline CDR1 is SGHVS and CDR2 FNYEAQ. The CDR3 has 17 residues.